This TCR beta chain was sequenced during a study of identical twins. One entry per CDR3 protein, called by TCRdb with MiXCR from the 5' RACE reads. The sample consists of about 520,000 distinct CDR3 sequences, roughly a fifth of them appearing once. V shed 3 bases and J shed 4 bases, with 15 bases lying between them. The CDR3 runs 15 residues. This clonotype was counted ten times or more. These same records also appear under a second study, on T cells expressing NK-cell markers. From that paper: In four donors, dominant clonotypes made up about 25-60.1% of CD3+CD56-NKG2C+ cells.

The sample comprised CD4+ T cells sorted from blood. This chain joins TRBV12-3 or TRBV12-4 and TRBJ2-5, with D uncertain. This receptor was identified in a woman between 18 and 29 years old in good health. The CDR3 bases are TGTGCCAGCAGTTTCCTAACGGGCCCGGGAGAGACCCAGTACTTC. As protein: CASSFLTGPGETQYF.